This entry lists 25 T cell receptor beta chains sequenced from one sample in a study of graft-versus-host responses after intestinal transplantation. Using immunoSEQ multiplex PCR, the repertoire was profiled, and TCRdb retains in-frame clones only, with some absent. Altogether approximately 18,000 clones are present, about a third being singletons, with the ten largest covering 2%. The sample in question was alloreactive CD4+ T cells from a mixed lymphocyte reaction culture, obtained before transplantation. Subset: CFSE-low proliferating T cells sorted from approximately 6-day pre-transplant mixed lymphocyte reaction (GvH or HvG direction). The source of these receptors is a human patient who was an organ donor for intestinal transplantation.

Here the CDR3 DNA reads TGCGCCAGCAGCAACAGCGGGGAGGGTTCCTACGAGCAGTACTTC. This gives the protein CASSNSGEGSYEQYF. J is TRBJ2-7 and V is TRBV5-1; 7 bases map to TRBD2. Looked up from germline, CDR1 is SGHRS and CDR2 is YFSETQ. V shed 4 bases and J 1 base; nucleotides not matched to a gene: 8. The CDR3 covers 15 residues.

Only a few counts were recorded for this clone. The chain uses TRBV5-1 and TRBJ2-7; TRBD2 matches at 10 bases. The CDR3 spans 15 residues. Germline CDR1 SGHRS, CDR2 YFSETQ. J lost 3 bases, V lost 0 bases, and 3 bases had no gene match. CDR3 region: CASSLGLAGFYEQYF. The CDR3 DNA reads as TGCGCCAGCAGCTTGGGACTAGCGGGCTTCTACGAGCAGTACTTC.

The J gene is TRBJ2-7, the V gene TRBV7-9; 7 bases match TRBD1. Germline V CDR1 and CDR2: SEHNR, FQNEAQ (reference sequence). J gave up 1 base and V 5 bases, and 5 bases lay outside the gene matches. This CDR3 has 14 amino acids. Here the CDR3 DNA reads TGTGCCAGCAGCCCGACAGGGACGTCCTACGAGCAGTACTTC. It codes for CASSPTGTSYEQYF.

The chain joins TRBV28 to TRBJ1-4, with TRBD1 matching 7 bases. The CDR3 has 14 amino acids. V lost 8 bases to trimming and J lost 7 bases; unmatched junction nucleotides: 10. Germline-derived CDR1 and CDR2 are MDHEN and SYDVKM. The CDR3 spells CASGQAGGGEKLFF. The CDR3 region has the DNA TGTGCCAGCGGCCAGGCAGGGGGGGGTGAAAAACTGTTTTTT.

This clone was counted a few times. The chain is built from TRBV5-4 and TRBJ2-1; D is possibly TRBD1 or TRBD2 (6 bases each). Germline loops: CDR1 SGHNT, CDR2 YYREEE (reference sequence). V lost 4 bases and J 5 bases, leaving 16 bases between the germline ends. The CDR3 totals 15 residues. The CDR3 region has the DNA TGTGCCAGCAGCCTAAATACCGGGGGCCACAATGAGCAGTTCTTC. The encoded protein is CASSLNTGGHNEQFF.

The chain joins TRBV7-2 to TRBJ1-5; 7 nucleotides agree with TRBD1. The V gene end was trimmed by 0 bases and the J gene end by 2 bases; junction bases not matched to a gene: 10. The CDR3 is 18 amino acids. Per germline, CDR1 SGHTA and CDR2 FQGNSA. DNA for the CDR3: TGTGCCAGCAGCTTAGCCCCGACAGGGACTGGGGGCAATCAGCCCCAGCATTTT. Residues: CASSLAPTGTGGNQPQHF.

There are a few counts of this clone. In DNA, the CDR3 is TGTGCCAGTAGTTTGGGAGACAGGGCGGTCGGTGAGCAGTTCTTC. Protein: CASSLGDRAVGEQFF. The J gene is TRBJ2-1, the V gene TRBV19; 7 nucleotides line up with TRBD1. The CDR3 covers 15 residues. The J segment lost 9 bases and the V segment lost 5 bases, leaving 13 bases of the junction unmatched. The germline CDR1 and CDR2 sequences are LNHDA and SQIVND (reference sequence).

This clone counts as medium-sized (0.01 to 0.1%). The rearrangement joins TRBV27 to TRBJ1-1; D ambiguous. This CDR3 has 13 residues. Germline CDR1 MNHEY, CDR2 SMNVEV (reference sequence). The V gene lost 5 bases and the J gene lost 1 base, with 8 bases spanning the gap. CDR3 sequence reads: CASSRLRNTEAFF. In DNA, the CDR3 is TGTGCCAGCAGTCGCCTAAGGAACACTGAAGCTTTCTTT.

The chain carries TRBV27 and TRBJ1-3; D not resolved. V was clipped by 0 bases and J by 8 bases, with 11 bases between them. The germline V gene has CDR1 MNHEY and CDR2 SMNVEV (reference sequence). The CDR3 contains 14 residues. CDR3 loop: CASSLSFKADTIYF. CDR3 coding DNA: TGTGCCAGCAGTTTATCCTTCAAAGCGGACACCATATATTTT.

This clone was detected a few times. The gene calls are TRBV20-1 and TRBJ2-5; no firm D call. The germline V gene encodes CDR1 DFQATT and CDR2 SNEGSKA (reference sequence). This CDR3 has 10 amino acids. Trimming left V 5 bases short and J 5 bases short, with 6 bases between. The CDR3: CSAHKETQYF. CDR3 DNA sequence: TGCAGTGCTCATAAGGAGACCCAGTACTTC.

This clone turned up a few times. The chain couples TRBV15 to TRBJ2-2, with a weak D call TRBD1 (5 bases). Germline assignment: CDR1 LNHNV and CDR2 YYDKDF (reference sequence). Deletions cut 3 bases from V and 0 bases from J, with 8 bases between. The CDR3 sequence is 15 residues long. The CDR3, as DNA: TGTGCCACCAGCAGTTGGACATCGAACACCGGGGAGCTGTTTTTT. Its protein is CATSSWTSNTGELFF.

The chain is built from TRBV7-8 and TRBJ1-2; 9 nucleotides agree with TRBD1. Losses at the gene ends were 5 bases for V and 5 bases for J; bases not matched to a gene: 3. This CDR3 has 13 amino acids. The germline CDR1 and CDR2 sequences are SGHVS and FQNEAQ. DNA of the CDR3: TGTGCCAGCAGCACAGACAGGGGGTATGGCTACACCTTC. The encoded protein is CASSTDRGYGYTF.

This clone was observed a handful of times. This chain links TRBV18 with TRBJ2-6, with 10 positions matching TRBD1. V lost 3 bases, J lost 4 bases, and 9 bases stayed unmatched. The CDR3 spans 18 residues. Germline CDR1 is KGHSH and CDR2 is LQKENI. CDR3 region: CASSPYGTGALGANVLTF. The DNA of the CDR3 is TGTGCCAGCTCACCGTACGGGACAGGGGCGCTCGGGGCCAACGTCCTGACTTTC. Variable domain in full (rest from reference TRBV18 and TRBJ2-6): NAGVMQNPRHLVRRRGQEARLRCSPMKGHSHVYWYRQLPEEGLKFMVYLQKENIIDESGMPKERFSAEFPKEGPSILRIQQVVRGDSAAYFCASSPYGTGALGANVLTFGAGSRLTVL.

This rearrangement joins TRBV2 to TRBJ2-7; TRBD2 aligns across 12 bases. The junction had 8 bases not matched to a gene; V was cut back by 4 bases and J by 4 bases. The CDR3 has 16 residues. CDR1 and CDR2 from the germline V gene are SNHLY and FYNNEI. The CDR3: CASSGGLAGIGYEQYF. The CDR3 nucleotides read TGTGCCAGCAGTGGAGGACTAGCGGGAATAGGGTACGAGCAGTACTTC.

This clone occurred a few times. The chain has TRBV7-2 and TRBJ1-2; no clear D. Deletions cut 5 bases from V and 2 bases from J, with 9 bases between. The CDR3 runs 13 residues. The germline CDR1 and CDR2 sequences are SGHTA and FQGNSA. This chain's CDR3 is CASSVIRNYGYTF. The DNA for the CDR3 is TGTGCCAGCAGCGTCATCAGGAACTATGGCTACACCTTC.

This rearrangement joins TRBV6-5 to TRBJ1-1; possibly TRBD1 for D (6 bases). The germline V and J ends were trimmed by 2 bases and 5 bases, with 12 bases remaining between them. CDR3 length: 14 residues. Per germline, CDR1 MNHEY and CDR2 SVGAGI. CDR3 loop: CASSYNRATTEAFF. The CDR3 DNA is TGTGCCAGCAGTTACAACAGGGCTACGACTGAAGCTTTCTTT.

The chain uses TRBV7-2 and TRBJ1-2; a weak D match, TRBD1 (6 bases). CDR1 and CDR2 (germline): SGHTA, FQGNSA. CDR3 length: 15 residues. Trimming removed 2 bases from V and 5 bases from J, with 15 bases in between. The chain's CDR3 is CASSLRAGEGYGYTF. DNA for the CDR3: TGTGCCAGCAGCTTACGGGCAGGGGAGGGGTATGGCTACACCTTC.

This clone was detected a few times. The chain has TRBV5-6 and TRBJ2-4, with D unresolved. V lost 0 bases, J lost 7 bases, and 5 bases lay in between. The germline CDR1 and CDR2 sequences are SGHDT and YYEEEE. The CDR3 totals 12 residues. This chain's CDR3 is CASSLEPNIQYF. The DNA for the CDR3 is TGTGCCAGCAGCTTGGAGCCGAACATTCAGTACTTC. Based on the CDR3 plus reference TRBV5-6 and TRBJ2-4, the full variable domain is DAGVTQSPTHLIKTRGQQVTLRCSPKSGHDTVSWYQQALGQGPQFIFQYYEEEERQRGNFPDRFSGHQFPNYSSELNVNALLLGDSALYLCASSLEPNIQYFGAGTRLSVL.

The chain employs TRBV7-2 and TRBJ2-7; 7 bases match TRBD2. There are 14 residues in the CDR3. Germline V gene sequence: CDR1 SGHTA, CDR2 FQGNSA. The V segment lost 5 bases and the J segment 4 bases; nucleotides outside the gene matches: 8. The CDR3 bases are TGTGCCAGCAGCCTACCGGGACTAAAGTACGAGCAGTACTTC. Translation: CASSLPGLKYEQYF.

The CDR3 loop is CASSQEGYLAKNIQYF. DNA for the CDR3: TGCGCCAGCAGCCAAGAGGGGTACCTTGCCAAAAACATTCAGTACTTC. The chain is built from TRBV4-1 and TRBJ2-4; D call uncertain. V was trimmed by 0 bases and J by 1 base, leaving 10 bases between them. Germline V gives CDR1 MGHRA, CDR2 YSYEKL. The CDR3 has 16 amino acids.

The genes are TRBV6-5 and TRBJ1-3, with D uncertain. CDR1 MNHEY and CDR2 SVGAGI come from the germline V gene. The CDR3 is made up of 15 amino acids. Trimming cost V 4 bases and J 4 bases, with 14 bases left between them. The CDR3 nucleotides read TGTGCCAGCAGTTCCGTCCAACCGCCCGGAAACACCATATATTTT. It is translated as CASSSVQPPGNTIYF.

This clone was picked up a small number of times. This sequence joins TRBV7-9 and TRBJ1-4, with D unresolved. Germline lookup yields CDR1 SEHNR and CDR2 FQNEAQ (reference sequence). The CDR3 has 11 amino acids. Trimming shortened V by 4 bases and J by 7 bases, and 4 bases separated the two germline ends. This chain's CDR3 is CASSSVEKLFF. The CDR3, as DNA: TGTGCCAGCAGCTCTGTTGAAAAACTGTTTTTT.

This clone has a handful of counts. The CDR3 spells CASSVTSGPNNEQFF. CDR3 sequence (DNA): TGTGCCAGCAGCGTGACTAGCGGCCCAAACAATGAGCAGTTCTTC. J is TRBJ2-1 and V is TRBV7-9, with 9 nucleotides matching TRBD2. CDR3 length: 15 amino acids. Trimming removed 5 bases from V and 5 bases from J; junction bases left unmatched: 7. Germline values: CDR1 SEHNR, CDR2 FQNEAQ (reference sequence).

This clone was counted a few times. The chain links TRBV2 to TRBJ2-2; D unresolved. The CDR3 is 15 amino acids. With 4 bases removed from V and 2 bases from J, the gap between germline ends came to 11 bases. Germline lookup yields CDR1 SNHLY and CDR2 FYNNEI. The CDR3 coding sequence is TGTGCCAGCAGTGTACAGTCACAAAACACCGGGGAGCTGTTTTTT. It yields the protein CASSVQSQNTGELFF. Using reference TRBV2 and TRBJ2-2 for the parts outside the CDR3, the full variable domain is EPEVTQTPSHQVTQMGQEVILRCVPISNHLYFYWYRQILGQKVEFLVSFYNNEISEKSEIFDDQFSVERPDGSNFTLKIRSTKLEDSAMYFCASSVQSQNTGELFFGEGSRLTVL.

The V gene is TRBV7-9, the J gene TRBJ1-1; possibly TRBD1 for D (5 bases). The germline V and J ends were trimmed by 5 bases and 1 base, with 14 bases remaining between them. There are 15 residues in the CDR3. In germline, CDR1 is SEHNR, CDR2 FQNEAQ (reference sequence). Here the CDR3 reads CASSLNGASNTEAFF. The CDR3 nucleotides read TGTGCCAGCAGCCTAAATGGGGCGTCGAACACTGAAGCTTTCTTT.